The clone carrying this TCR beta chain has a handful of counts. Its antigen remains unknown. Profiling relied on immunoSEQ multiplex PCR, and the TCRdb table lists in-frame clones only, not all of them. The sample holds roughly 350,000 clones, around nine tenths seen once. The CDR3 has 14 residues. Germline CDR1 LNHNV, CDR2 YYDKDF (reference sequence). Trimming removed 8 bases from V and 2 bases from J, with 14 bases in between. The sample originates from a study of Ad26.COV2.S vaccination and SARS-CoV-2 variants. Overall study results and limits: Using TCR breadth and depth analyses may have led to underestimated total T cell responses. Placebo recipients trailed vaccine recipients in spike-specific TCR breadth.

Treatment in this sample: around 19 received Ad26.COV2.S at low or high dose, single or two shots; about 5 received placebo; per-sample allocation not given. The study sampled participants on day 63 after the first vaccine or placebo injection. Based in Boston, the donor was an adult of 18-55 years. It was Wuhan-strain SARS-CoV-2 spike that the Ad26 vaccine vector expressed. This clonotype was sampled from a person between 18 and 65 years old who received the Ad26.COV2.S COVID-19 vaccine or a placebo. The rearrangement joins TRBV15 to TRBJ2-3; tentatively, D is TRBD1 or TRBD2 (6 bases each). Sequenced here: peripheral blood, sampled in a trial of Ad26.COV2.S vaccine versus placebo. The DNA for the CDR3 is TGTGCCACCGGCCTGGGGGGCGACACAGATACGCAGTATTTT. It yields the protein CATGLGGDTDTQYF.